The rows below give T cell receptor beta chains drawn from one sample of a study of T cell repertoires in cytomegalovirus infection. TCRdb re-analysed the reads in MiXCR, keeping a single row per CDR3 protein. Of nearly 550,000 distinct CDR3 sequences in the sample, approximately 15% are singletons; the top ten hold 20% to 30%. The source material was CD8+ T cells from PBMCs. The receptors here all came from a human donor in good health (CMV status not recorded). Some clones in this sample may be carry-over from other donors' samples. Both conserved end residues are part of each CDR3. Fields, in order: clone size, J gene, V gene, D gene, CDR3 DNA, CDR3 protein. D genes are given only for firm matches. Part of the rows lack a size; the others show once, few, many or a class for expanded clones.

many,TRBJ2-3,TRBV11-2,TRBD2,TGTGCCACTTCACTAGCGGGAGGGAGCACAGATACGCAGTATTTT,CATSLAGGSTDTQYF
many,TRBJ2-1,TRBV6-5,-,TGTGCCAGCAGGGAGGACGACTACAATGAGCAGTTCTTC,CASREDDYNEQFF
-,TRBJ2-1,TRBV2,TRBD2,TGTGCCAGTCAGACTAGCGGGAGTACCAATGAGCAGTTCTTC,CASQTSGSTNEQFF
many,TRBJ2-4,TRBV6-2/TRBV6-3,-,TGTGCCAGCAAGGATCCCAAAAACATTCAGTACTTC,CASKDPKNIQYF
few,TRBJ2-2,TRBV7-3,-,-,CASSLTASTERRAGELFF
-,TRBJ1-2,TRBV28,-,TGTGCCAGCAGTTTTGTTCAGGGGTTAGATGGCTACACCTTC,CASSFVQGLDGYTF
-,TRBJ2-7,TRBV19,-,TGTGCCAGTAGTATATGGGACGCCCCGGGCGAGCAGTACTTC,CASSIWDAPGEQYF
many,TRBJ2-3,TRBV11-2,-,TGTGCCAGCAGCTTAGCTCCGCGAACTAAGACAGATACGCAGTATTTT,CASSLAPRTKTDTQYF
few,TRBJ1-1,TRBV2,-,TGTGCCAGCCAGGAGACTGCGAACACTGAAGCTTTCTTT,CASQETANTEAFF
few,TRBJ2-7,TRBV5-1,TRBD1,TGCGCCAGCAGCCAACCGCGACCGACAGGGGGGGACTACGAGCAGTACTTC,CASSQPRPTGGDYEQYF
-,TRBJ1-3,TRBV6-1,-,TGTGCCAGCAGTGAATTCCGAATGACTTTCTCTGTAAACATCATATATTTT,CASSEFRMTFSVNIIYF
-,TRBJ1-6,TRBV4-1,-,TGCGCCAGCAGCCAAGAGGGCCTGAGGGATTCACCCCTCCACTTT,CASSQEGLRDSPLHF
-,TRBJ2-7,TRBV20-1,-,TGCAGTGCTAGAGATCCCGAAAGGTGGGGGTTAACCGAGCAGTACTTC,CSARDPERWGLTEQYF
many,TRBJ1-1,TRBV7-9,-,TGTGCCAGCACTCACCACGGAGGTGACACTGAAGCTTTCTTT,CASTHHGGDTEAFF
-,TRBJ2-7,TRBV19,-,TGTGCCAGTAGTATGTCTGAGGCCTACGAGCAGTACTTC,CASSMSEAYEQYF